This T cell receptor (beta chain) was captured in a study of neoadjuvant nivolumab and ipilimumab in lung cancer. Points on this clone: Its antigen is still unknown.

Generated by immunoSEQ multiplex PCR, the TCRdb table keeps only in-frame clones and is missing some. Here the sample spans 26,000 or so clones, 83% being singletons. Study-wide findings and caveats: Only two of four nivolumab-treated tumors gained richness and clonality by surgery. A small number of samples were TCR sequenced.

This clonotype originated in an adult with non-small cell lung cancer. Sequenced here: tumor tissue, sampled after neoadjuvant nivolumab, alone or with ipilimumab, at or shortly before surgery.

This CDR3 reads CASSLRRNEQYF. As DNA, the CDR3 is TGTGCCAGCAGCTTAAGGAGGAACGAGCAGTACTTC. The gene calls are TRBV5-8 and TRBJ2-7, with D perhaps TRBD2 (5 bases). The germline V and J ends were trimmed by 2 bases and 5 bases, with 8 bases remaining between them. The CDR3 sequence is 12 residues long. Looked up from germline, CDR1 is SGHTS and CDR2 is YDEGEE.